A selection of T cell receptor beta chains follows, all from one sample in a study of shared clonotypes between healthy human individuals. Repertoires were generated with immunoSEQ multiplex PCR, while TCRdb's copy carries only in-frame clones and drops some. The table shows 2 million to 2.5 million clones, with over 85% occurring only once. Sequences were obtained from naive CD4+ T cells sorted from blood. These receptors were taken from a man aged 18 to 30 in good health. Each CDR3 is given with its conserved first and last residue. D genes are given only for firm matches. Rows give clone size only sometimes, using once, few, many, or a class for an expanded clone.

J gene: TRBJ1-4
V gene: TRBV28
D gene: NA
clone size: NA
CDR3 DNA: TGTGCCAGCAGTGAGATGGGGGCGACTAATGAAAAACTGTTTTTT
CDR3 protein: CASSEMGATNEKLFF

J gene: TRBJ2-3
V gene: TRBV7-9
D gene: NA
clone size: once
CDR3 DNA: TGTGCCAGCAGCTTAGGGCCCGGGTCCCCTTACACAGATACGCAGTATTTT
CDR3 protein: CASSLGPGSPYTDTQYF

J gene: TRBJ2-1
V gene: TRBV18
D gene: NA
clone size: NA
CDR3 DNA: TGTGCCAGCTCACCTCTTCTAGCGCCAAATGAGCAGTTCTTC
CDR3 protein: CASSPLLAPNEQFF

J gene: TRBJ1-2
V gene: TRBV7-2
D gene: NA
clone size: NA
CDR3 DNA: TGTGCCAGCAGCTTAGGGATCGGCTACACCTTC
CDR3 protein: CASSLGIGYTF

J gene: TRBJ2-3
V gene: TRBV7-3
D gene: TRBD1
clone size: NA
CDR3 DNA: TGTGCCAGCAGCTCCAGGACAGGTAGGAGCACAGATACGCAGTATTTT
CDR3 protein: CASSSRTGRSTDTQYF

J gene: TRBJ2-7
V gene: TRBV19
D gene: TRBD1
clone size: NA
CDR3 DNA: TGTGCCAGTAGGCGAACAGGGGTATTCGAGCAGTACTTC
CDR3 protein: CASRRTGVFEQYF

J gene: TRBJ2-3
V gene: TRBV10-2
D gene: NA
clone size: NA
CDR3 DNA: TGCGCCAGCAGTGCTGTACAGGGTCGGACAGATACGCAGTATTTT
CDR3 protein: CASSAVQGRTDTQYF

J gene: TRBJ2-3
V gene: TRBV25-1
D gene: NA
clone size: NA
CDR3 DNA: TGTGCCAGCGGAAACAGGGAATTGACAGATACGCAGTATTTT
CDR3 protein: CASGNRELTDTQYF

J gene: TRBJ1-5
V gene: TRBV6-8
D gene: NA
clone size: NA
CDR3 DNA: TGTGCCAGCAGTTACAGGGGAAGGAATCAGCCCCAGCATTTT
CDR3 protein: CASSYRGRNQPQHF

J gene: TRBJ1-1
V gene: TRBV18
D gene: TRBD1
clone size: NA
CDR3 DNA: TGTGCCAGCTCACCACTACAGGGGGACACTGAAGCTTTCTTT
CDR3 protein: CASSPLQGDTEAFF

J gene: TRBJ2-5
V gene: TRBV15
D gene: TRBD2
clone size: NA
CDR3 DNA: TGTGCCACCAGCAGAGATATGACGGGAGGAGAGACCCAGTACTTC
CDR3 protein: CATSRDMTGGETQYF

J gene: TRBJ1-2
V gene: TRBV28
D gene: NA
clone size: NA
CDR3 DNA: TGTGCCAGCAGTTCCGGAGGACAGCCTGACTATGGCTACACCTTC
CDR3 protein: CASSSGGQPDYGYTF

J gene: TRBJ1-2
V gene: TRBV6-5
D gene: NA
clone size: NA
CDR3 DNA: TGTGCCAGCAGTTACTTTCACAGGGCTGGCTACACCTTC
CDR3 protein: CASSYFHRAGYTF

J gene: TRBJ1-3
V gene: TRBV18
D gene: NA
clone size: NA
CDR3 DNA: TGTGCCAGCTCACCACTAGACGCCTCTGGAAACACCATATATTTT
CDR3 protein: CASSPLDASGNTIYF

J gene: TRBJ2-4
V gene: TRBV14
D gene: NA
clone size: NA
CDR3 DNA: TGTGCCAGCAGCCCCTGGACAGCCCTAGCCAAAAACATTCAGTACTTC
CDR3 protein: CASSPWTALAKNIQYF

J gene: TRBJ1-2
V gene: TRBV19
D gene: NA
clone size: few
CDR3 DNA: TGTGCCAGTAGTGCAGGGATTTCGCTTGGTGGCTACACCTTC
CDR3 protein: CASSAGISLGGYTF

J gene: TRBJ2-1
V gene: TRBV11-3
D gene: TRBD2
clone size: NA
CDR3 DNA: TGTGCCAGCAGCTTAGAAGGACTAGCTAACAATGAGCAGTTCTTC
CDR3 protein: CASSLEGLANNEQFF

J gene: TRBJ2-3
V gene: TRBV6-5
D gene: NA
clone size: NA
CDR3 DNA: TGTGCCAGCAGTAGGGGACTCGGCACAGATACGCAGTATTTT
CDR3 protein: CASSRGLGTDTQYF

J gene: TRBJ2-5
V gene: TRBV4-3
D gene: TRBD2
clone size: NA
CDR3 DNA: TGCGCCAGCAGCCAAGTCTTTATTAGCGGGATATCGAATCAAGAGACCCAGTACTTC
CDR3 protein: CASSQVFISGISNQETQYF

J gene: TRBJ2-6
V gene: TRBV6-5
D gene: NA
clone size: NA
CDR3 DNA: TGTGCCATTCCGGACGGCTCCTCTGGGGCCAACGTCCTGACTTTC
CDR3 protein: CAIPDGSSGANVLTF

J gene: TRBJ1-6
V gene: TRBV10-3
D gene: NA
clone size: NA
CDR3 DNA: TGTGCCATCAAGGAAACTGTCGGGGAAAGCTCCTATAATTCACCCCTCCACTTT
CDR3 protein: CAIKETVGESSYNSPLHF

J gene: TRBJ1-1
V gene: TRBV11-2
D gene: NA
clone size: NA
CDR3 DNA: TGTGCCAGCAGCCTTGCGCAGAGTACTGAAGCTTTCTTT
CDR3 protein: CASSLAQSTEAFF

J gene: TRBJ2-2
V gene: TRBV5-1
D gene: NA
clone size: NA
CDR3 DNA: TGCGCCAGCAGCCTTAGGACCGGCGGGGAGCTGTTTTTT
CDR3 protein: CASSLRTGGELFF

J gene: TRBJ1-1
V gene: TRBV27
D gene: NA
clone size: NA
CDR3 DNA: TGTGCCAGCAGTTCACAAACCCCATCTCGGGGGGCTCGAACTGAAGCTTTCTTT
CDR3 protein: CASSSQTPSRGARTEAFF

J gene: TRBJ1-2
V gene: TRBV2
D gene: NA
clone size: NA
CDR3 DNA: TGTGCCAGCATTGGGGCCGATAACTATGGCTACACCTTC
CDR3 protein: CASIGADNYGYTF

J gene: TRBJ1-1
V gene: TRBV18
D gene: NA
clone size: NA
CDR3 DNA: TGTGCCAGCTCACCAGCCGGGGTGGAAGCTTTCTTT
CDR3 protein: CASSPAGVEAFF

J gene: TRBJ2-7
V gene: TRBV19
D gene: TRBD1
clone size: NA
CDR3 DNA: TGTGCCAGTAGTATAGGGGGAGGACAGGGGATCTACGAGCAGTACTTC
CDR3 protein: CASSIGGGQGIYEQYF

J gene: TRBJ1-5
V gene: TRBV6-1
D gene: NA
clone size: NA
CDR3 DNA: TGTGCCAGCAGTGAAGAAGGCACCCGAGCTGGCCAGCCCCAGCATTTT
CDR3 protein: CASSEEGTRAGQPQHF

J gene: TRBJ1-6
V gene: TRBV5-4
D gene: NA
clone size: NA
CDR3 DNA: TGTGCCAGCAGCTTCGGGGGGAAAACCTATAATTCACCCCTCCACTTT
CDR3 protein: CASSFGGKTYNSPLHF

J gene: TRBJ1-6
V gene: TRBV19
D gene: NA
clone size: NA
CDR3 DNA: TGTGCCAGTAGTAGGGGGATTGGATCACCCCTCCACTTT
CDR3 protein: CASSRGIGSPLHF

J gene: TRBJ2-7
V gene: TRBV6-1
D gene: TRBD2
clone size: NA
CDR3 DNA: TGTGCCAGCAGAATCCTCCGGGGGGAGGGCGAGCAGTACTTC
CDR3 protein: CASRILRGEGEQYF

J gene: TRBJ1-3
V gene: TRBV5-5
D gene: NA
clone size: NA
CDR3 DNA: TGTGCCAGCGCGGCGTCCTCTGGAAACACCATATATTTT
CDR3 protein: CASAASSGNTIYF

J gene: TRBJ2-3
V gene: TRBV9
D gene: NA
clone size: NA
CDR3 DNA: TGTGCCAGCAGCGTACGACAGGGCACAGATACGCAGTATTTT
CDR3 protein: CASSVRQGTDTQYF

J gene: TRBJ2-1
V gene: TRBV7-8
D gene: NA
clone size: NA
CDR3 DNA: TGTGCCAGCAGCTTAGGCCAGGGCCCGCGGTTCTTC
CDR3 protein: CASSLGQGPRFF

J gene: TRBJ1-2
V gene: TRBV6-5
D gene: NA
clone size: NA
CDR3 DNA: TGTGCCAGCGGGGGCGGGGTAGAAGGCTACACCTTC
CDR3 protein: CASGGGVEGYTF

J gene: TRBJ2-2
V gene: TRBV28
D gene: NA
clone size: NA
CDR3 DNA: TGTGCCAGCAGTTTACAGGGGACCGGGGAGCTGTTTTTT
CDR3 protein: CASSLQGTGELFF

J gene: TRBJ1-6
V gene: TRBV9
D gene: TRBD1
clone size: NA
CDR3 DNA: TGTGCCAGCAGCGCCGACAGGGGGCTCGGGAATTCACCCCTCCACTTT
CDR3 protein: CASSADRGLGNSPLHF

J gene: TRBJ1-5
V gene: TRBV2
D gene: TRBD1
clone size: once
CDR3 DNA: TGTGCCAGCAGTGTGGGGTCAGGGGGCTCGGGTCAGCCCCAGCATTTT
CDR3 protein: CASSVGSGGSGQPQHF

J gene: TRBJ1-4
V gene: TRBV6-6
D gene: NA
clone size: NA
CDR3 DNA: TGTGCCAGCAGGGTCTTTAATGAAAAACTGTTTTTT
CDR3 protein: CASRVFNEKLFF

J gene: TRBJ2-4
V gene: TRBV5-1
D gene: NA
clone size: NA
CDR3 DNA: TGCGCCAGCAGCCCGGACCCCTCTTTAGCCAAAAACATTCAGTACTTC
CDR3 protein: CASSPDPSLAKNIQYF

J gene: TRBJ1-5
V gene: TRBV10-3
D gene: NA
clone size: NA
CDR3 DNA: TGTGCCATCAGCGGACTTTACAATCAGCCCCAGCATTTT
CDR3 protein: CAISGLYNQPQHF

J gene: TRBJ2-1
V gene: TRBV7-2
D gene: TRBD2
clone size: NA
CDR3 DNA: TGTGCCAGCAGCTTAGCGGGACTAGCGGGCGTCAATGAGCAGTTCTTC
CDR3 protein: CASSLAGLAGVNEQFF

J gene: TRBJ2-7
V gene: TRBV2
D gene: NA
clone size: NA
CDR3 DNA: TGTGCCAGCTCAGGGGCCCGAGGGGACGAGCAGTACTTC
CDR3 protein: CASSGARGDEQYF

J gene: TRBJ2-5
V gene: TRBV11-2
D gene: TRBD2
clone size: NA
CDR3 DNA: TGTGCCACCCGAGCGGGGGAGGGAGAGACCCAGTACTTC
CDR3 protein: CATRAGEGETQYF

J gene: TRBJ1-1
V gene: TRBV7-9
D gene: NA
clone size: few
CDR3 DNA: TGTGCCAGCAGCATCGACGGGAACACTGAAGCTTTCTTT
CDR3 protein: CASSIDGNTEAFF

J gene: TRBJ2-2
V gene: TRBV7-9
D gene: NA
clone size: NA
CDR3 DNA: TGTGCCAGCAGCTTAGCAGGGACCGGGGAGCTGTTTTTT
CDR3 protein: CASSLAGTGELFF

J gene: TRBJ2-5
V gene: TRBV5-4
D gene: TRBD1
clone size: NA
CDR3 DNA: TGTGCCAGCGGATTACAGGGGGCCCGGGAGACCCAGTACTTC
CDR3 protein: CASGLQGARETQYF

J gene: TRBJ1-4
V gene: TRBV11-2
D gene: NA
clone size: NA
CDR3 DNA: TGTGCCAGCAGCTTAGACCCGGACGGGGAAAAACTGTTTTTT
CDR3 protein: CASSLDPDGEKLFF

J gene: TRBJ1-5
V gene: TRBV5-1
D gene: NA
clone size: NA
CDR3 DNA: TGCGCCAGCAGCTTGAATCCTAATAGCAATCAGCCCCAGCATTTT
CDR3 protein: CASSLNPNSNQPQHF

J gene: TRBJ2-7
V gene: TRBV5-4
D gene: TRBD2
clone size: NA
CDR3 DNA: TGTGCCAGCAGCTTGGCGGGAGGGCGGCGAGAGCAGTACTTC
CDR3 protein: CASSLAGGRREQYF

J gene: TRBJ1-2
V gene: TRBV30
D gene: NA
clone size: NA
CDR3 DNA: TGTGCCTGGAGTGTCCGTAGGGGAGAGGAGCGCTACACCTTC
CDR3 protein: CAWSVRRGEERYTF

J gene: TRBJ1-5
V gene: TRBV5-4
D gene: NA
clone size: NA
CDR3 DNA: TGTGCCAGCAGCTGGGGGGACGGGTCGTATAATCAGCCCCAGCATTTT
CDR3 protein: CASSWGDGSYNQPQHF

J gene: TRBJ2-3
V gene: TRBV9
D gene: NA
clone size: NA
CDR3 DNA: TGTGCCAGCAGCGTAGGAGGCACAGATACGCAGTATTTT
CDR3 protein: CASSVGGTDTQYF

J gene: TRBJ2-7
V gene: TRBV19
D gene: NA
clone size: NA
CDR3 DNA: TGTGCCAGTAGAGTGGGATTTGGGTACGAGCAGTACTTC
CDR3 protein: CASRVGFGYEQYF